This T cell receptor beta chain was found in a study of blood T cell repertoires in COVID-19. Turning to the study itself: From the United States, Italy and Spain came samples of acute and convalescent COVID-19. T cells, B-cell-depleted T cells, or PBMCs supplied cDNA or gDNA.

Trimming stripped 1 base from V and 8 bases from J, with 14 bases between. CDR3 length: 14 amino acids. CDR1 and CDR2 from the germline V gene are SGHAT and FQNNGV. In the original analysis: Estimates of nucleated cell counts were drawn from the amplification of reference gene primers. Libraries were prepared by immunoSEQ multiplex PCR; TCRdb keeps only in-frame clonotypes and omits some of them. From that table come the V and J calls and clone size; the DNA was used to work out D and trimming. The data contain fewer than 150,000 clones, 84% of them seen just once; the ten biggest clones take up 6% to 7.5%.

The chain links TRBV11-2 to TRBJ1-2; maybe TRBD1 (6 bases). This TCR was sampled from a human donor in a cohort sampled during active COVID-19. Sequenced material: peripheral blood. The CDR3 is CASSLAGQRGGYTF. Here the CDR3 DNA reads TGTGCCAGCAGCTTAGCGGGACAAAGAGGCGGCTACACCTTC.